Shown below are 31 T cell receptor beta chains from a single sample sequenced in a study of T cell changes during pregnancy in multiple sclerosis. Sequencing used immunoSEQ multiplex PCR; TCRdb keeps in-frame clones, though not all of them. The table lists 50,000 to 65,000 clones, 85% to 95% of them singletons. Sequenced here: CD8+ T cells from peripheral blood mononuclear cells, sampled in the second trimester of pregnancy. These TCRs come from a female donor with multiple sclerosis, enrolled in a pregnancy study.

This clone was observed once. V and J are TRBV5-1 and TRBJ2-7; the match to TRBD1 covers 9 bases. The germline V gene has CDR1 SGHRS and CDR2 YFSETQ. CDR3 size: 14 residues. V lost 1 base and J lost 6; bases outside the gene matches: 5. The CDR3 DNA reads as TGCGCCAGCAGCTTGACAGGGGGCGCGATCGAGCAGTACTTC. Residues: CASSLTGGAIEQYF.

The CDR3 loop is CASSSSIFPGDNEQFF. Written as DNA, the CDR3 is TGTGCCAGCAGTTCCTCCATTTTTCCCGGTGACAATGAGCAGTTCTTC. The chain couples TRBV6-6 to TRBJ2-1, with D unresolved. V lost 4 bases, J lost 5 bases, and 18 bases lay in between. In germline, CDR1 is MNHNY, CDR2 SVGAGI (reference sequence). The CDR3 has 16 residues.

J is TRBJ1-3 and V is TRBV6-1, with 10 bases aligning to TRBD1. The CDR3 length is 15 residues. Germline CDR1 reads MNHNS; CDR2 reads SASEGT. The V segment lost 1 base and the J segment 5 bases; nucleotides outside the gene matches: 2. This chain's CDR3 is CASSEGTGGRNTIYF. DNA for the CDR3: TGTGCCAGCAGTGAAGGGACAGGGGGAAGAAACACCATATATTTT.

V gene TRBV19 combines with J gene TRBJ2-2, with 12 bases fitting TRBD1. The CDR3 totals 17 residues. Germline V lookup: CDR1 LNHDA, CDR2 SQIVND (reference sequence). V was pared by 4 bases and J by 5 bases, with 8 bases of the junction left unmatched. Here the CDR3 DNA reads TGTGCCAGTAGTAATCGGGGACAGGGGGCTGGGACCGGGGAGCTGTTTTTT. Protein sequence: CASSNRGQGAGTGELFF.

The chain recombines TRBV18 with TRBJ2-3; 7 bases agree with TRBD1. Germline V gene sequence: CDR1 KGHSH, CDR2 LQKENI. The CDR3 extends over 15 amino acids. V was pared by 6 bases and J by 2 bases, with 8 bases of the junction left unmatched. The CDR3 region has the DNA TGTGCCAGCTCCCGCCGTGGACAGGCCACAGATACGCAGTATTTT. Amino acid sequence: CASSRRGQATDTQYF. The whole variable domain, remainder taken from reference TRBV18 and TRBJ2-3, is NAGVMQNPRHLVRRRGQEARLRCSPMKGHSHVYWYRQLPEEGLKFMVYLQKENIIDESGMPKERFSAEFPKEGPSILRIQQVVRGDSAAYFCASSRRGQATDTQYFGPGTRLTVL.

The genes are TRBV27 and TRBJ1-5; D is unclear. The CDR3 runs to 14 residues. Trimming pared 4 bases from V and 7 bases from J, leaving 14 bases between. Germline values: CDR1 MNHEY, CDR2 SMNVEV (reference sequence). The CDR3 DNA is TGTGCCAGCAGTTCCGGGGTCGGCGTGCAGCCCCAGCATTTT. This codes for CASSSGVGVQPQHF.

The CDR3 here is CASSLIPDSNTEAFF. CDR3 in DNA: TGCGCCAGCAGCCTCATCCCGGACAGTAACACTGAAGCTTTCTTT. The chain is built from TRBV4-1 and TRBJ1-1, with D perhaps TRBD1 (6 bases). The germline CDR1 and CDR2 sequences are MGHRA and YSYEKL. The V and J ends lost 4 bases and 2 bases respectively, with 14 bases between them. The CDR3 contains 15 residues.

The rearrangement links TRBV10-2 to TRBJ2-7; a weak D match, TRBD1 (5 bases). The CDR3 covers 12 residues. V lost 2 bases and J lost 9, with 11 bases in between. In germline, CDR1 is WSHSY, CDR2 SAAADI. The CDR3 sequence is CASSEMDNGQYF. In DNA, the CDR3 is TGCGCCAGCAGTGAGATGGACAATGGGCAGTACTTC.

This rearrangement joins TRBV4-2 to TRBJ2-4; D is perhaps TRBD2 (5 bases). Germline CDR1 is LGHNA and CDR2 is YNFKEQ. V was shortened by 0 bases and J by 0 bases, with 21 bases between the two germline ends. The CDR3 extends over 20 amino acids. The CDR3 reads CASSQDSWASGNLAKNIQYF. The CDR3 DNA is TGTGCCAGCAGCCAAGATTCGTGGGCCAGCGGAAACCTAGCCAAAAACATTCAGTACTTC.

The rearrangement uses TRBV5-1 and TRBJ2-7, with D possibly matching TRBD1 (5 bases). Trimming cost V 2 bases and J 4 bases, with 7 bases left between them. The CDR3 runs 12 residues. CDR1 and CDR2 from the germline V gene are SGHRS and YFSETQ. CDR3 in DNA: TGCGCCAGCAGCTTCACAGGATACGAGCAGTACTTC. Protein product: CASSFTGYEQYF.

This clone was observed a single time. The V call is TRBV7-9, the J call TRBJ2-3; D is undetermined. Germline V gives CDR1 SEHNR, CDR2 FQNEAQ (reference sequence). The CDR3 is 15 amino acids. V lost 5 bases, J lost 5 bases, and 17 bases lay in between. The CDR3 reads CASSGYRVRRDTQYF. DNA for the CDR3: TGTGCCAGCAGCGGTTACCGGGTTCGAAGAGATACGCAGTATTTT.

V gene TRBV7-2 combines with J gene TRBJ2-1, with 13 bases aligning to TRBD2. This CDR3 has 17 residues. The germline CDR1 and CDR2 sequences are SGHTA and FQGNSA. V trimming: 4 bases; J trimming: 8 bases; junction bases outside the gene matches: 11. The CDR3 reads CASSSISGLAGIHEQFF. CDR3 sequence (DNA): TGTGCCAGCAGCTCAATATCGGGACTAGCGGGAATCCATGAGCAGTTCTTC. The full variable domain, with the rest looked up from reference TRBV7-2 and TRBJ2-1, is GAGVSQSPSNKVTEKGKDVELRCDPISGHTALYWYRQSLGQGLEFLIYFQGNSAPDKSGLPSDRFSAERTGGSVSTLTIQRTQQEDSAVYLCASSSISGLAGIHEQFFGPGTRLTVL.

The chain couples TRBV2 to TRBJ1-1; D is undetermined. The germline CDR1 and CDR2 sequences are SNHLY and FYNNEI. Trimming took off 1 base at V and 4 bases at J, with 13 bases between the two ends. This CDR3 region has 15 residues. The CDR3: CASSEVVFRGTEAFF. The CDR3 DNA reads as TGTGCCAGCAGTGAAGTGGTTTTTCGGGGCACTGAAGCTTTCTTT.

The rearrangement joins TRBV29-1 to TRBJ2-4, with a tentative D call TRBD1 (5 bases). Trimming shortened V by 6 bases and J by 0 bases, and 12 bases separated the two germline ends. This CDR3 is built from 14 residues. The germline V gene has CDR1 SQVTM and CDR2 ANQGSEA. The chain's CDR3 is CSVARDQAKNIQYF. Here the CDR3 DNA reads TGCAGCGTGGCCAGGGATCAAGCCAAAAACATTCAGTACTTC.

The chain recombines TRBV4-1 with TRBJ2-1, with D unclear. The CDR3 contains 13 residues. CDR1 is MGHRA, CDR2 YSYEKL, per germline. The ends were cut back, 1 base at V and 7 bases at J, with 8 bases in the middle. As DNA, the CDR3 is TGCGCCAGCAGCCAAGGAGAGGAAAATGAGCAGTTCTTC. Residues: CASSQGEENEQFF.

The chain recombines TRBV7-9 with TRBJ1-5; D gene uncertain. V was shortened by 1 base and J by 1 base, with 8 bases between the two germline ends. The CDR3 is 15 amino acids. Germline V gene data show CDR1 as SEHNR and CDR2 as FQNEAQ (reference sequence). CDR3 sequence reads: CASSLGEGSNQPQHF. In nucleotides, the CDR3 is TGTGCCAGCAGCTTAGGGGAGGGAAGCAATCAGCCCCAGCATTTT.

This chain links TRBV28 with TRBJ1-1, with TRBD1 identical over 7 bases. V was clipped by 3 bases and J by 1 base; unmatched bases: 2. CDR3 length equals 14 residues. Germline V gives CDR1 MDHEN, CDR2 SYDVKM. The DNA of the CDR3 is TGTGCCAGCAGTTTTCGGACAGGGAACACTGAAGCTTTCTTT. This gives the protein CASSFRTGNTEAFF.

CDR3 DNA sequence: TGTGCCAGCAGCTCCCGGACAGGGGGTGAAGCTTTCTTT. Residues: CASSSRTGGEAFF. The chain employs TRBV7-9 and TRBJ1-1; 10 bases are shared with TRBD1. Germline V gene sequence: CDR1 SEHNR, CDR2 FQNEAQ (reference sequence). This CDR3 is built from 13 residues. V shed 4 bases and J 7 bases; nucleotides not matched to a gene: 3.

The table lists this clone with a count of one. The chain is built from TRBV19 and TRBJ2-2; 10 bases align to TRBD1. From germline, CDR1 is LNHDA and CDR2 SQIVND (reference sequence). The V gene end was trimmed by 5 bases and the J gene end by 3 bases; junction bases not matched to a gene: 15. The CDR3 has 19 amino acids. CDR3 region: CASSSKHRDRGLYTGELFF. As DNA, the CDR3 is TGTGCCAGTAGTTCCAAACACCGGGACAGGGGTCTCTACACCGGGGAGCTGTTTTTT.

This chain connects TRBV6-1 to TRBJ1-2, with 8 bases lining up with TRBD1. With V trimmed by 6 bases and J by 6 bases, 9 bases remained unmatched. Germline V CDR1 and CDR2: MNHNS, SASEGT. This CDR3 is 14 amino acids long. The CDR3 nucleotides read TGTGCCAGCAGCCTCCGGGACAGGAAGGATGGCTACACCTTC. This translates into CASSLRDRKDGYTF.

V is TRBV28 and J is TRBJ1-5, with D uncertain. The germline V and J ends were trimmed by 4 bases and 0 bases, with 22 bases remaining between them. The CDR3 consists of 19 residues. CDR1 MDHEN and CDR2 SYDVKM come from the germline V gene. CDR3 residues: CASSSSRTFSRNSNQPQHF. DNA of the CDR3: TGTGCCAGCAGTTCATCCCGAACGTTCAGTCGAAATAGCAATCAGCCCCAGCATTTT.

The chain couples TRBV5-8 to TRBJ2-7, with D perhaps TRBD2 (6 bases). In germline, CDR1 is SGHTS, CDR2 YDEGEE. This CDR3 region has 16 residues. Trimming cost V 1 base and J 5 bases, with 19 bases left between them. Written as DNA, the CDR3 is TGTGCCAGCAGCTTGAATGTCCAAAGCGGGTTCCACGAGCAGTACTTC. Protein product: CASSLNVQSGFHEQYF.

The chain recombines TRBV13 with TRBJ2-3; D is ambiguous. V was shortened by 0 bases and J by 1 base, with 5 bases between the two germline ends. The CDR3 contains 14 residues. The germline V gene encodes CDR1 PRHDT and CDR2 FYEKMQ (reference sequence). CDR3 sequence: CASSLGTGTDTQYF. CDR3 DNA: TGTGCCAGCAGCTTAGGGACTGGCACAGATACGCAGTATTTT.

DNA of the CDR3: TGTGCCAGTAGCGGGAGTTGGAATGAGCAGTTCTTC. Its protein product is CASSGSWNEQFF. This sequence joins TRBV19 and TRBJ2-1; TRBD2 might be the D (6 bases). This CDR3 is 12 amino acids long. The V gene's germline CDR1 is LNHDA and CDR2 SQIVND (reference sequence). The germline V and J ends were trimmed by 6 bases and 7 bases, with 10 bases remaining between them.

V and J are TRBV27 and TRBJ2-7, with a tentative D call TRBD2 (6 bases). V was pared by 5 bases and J by 9 bases, with 20 bases between. The CDR3 consists of 14 residues. The germline CDR1 and CDR2 sequences are MNHEY and SMNVEV (reference sequence). DNA of the CDR3: TGTGCCAGCAGTCCGCAGGGAGGAGCCGGTGGGCAGTACTTC. The encoded protein is CASSPQGGAGGQYF.

The chain recombines TRBV19 with TRBJ1-5; 7 bases are a match to TRBD1. V gave up 3 bases and J gave up 0 bases; unmatched junction bases: 8. Germline values: CDR1 LNHDA, CDR2 SQIVND (reference sequence). There are 17 residues in the CDR3. This CDR3 reads CASSMRGRTYSNQPQHF. The CDR3 DNA reads as TGTGCCAGTAGTATGAGGGGGCGGACTTATAGCAATCAGCCCCAGCATTTT.

The chain uses TRBV19 and TRBJ1-1; D might be TRBD1 (5 bases). The CDR3 spans 12 residues. Germline values: CDR1 LNHDA, CDR2 SQIVND (reference sequence). V gave up 7 bases and J gave up 5 bases, with 11 bases separating them. The CDR3 region is CASTLGGTEAFF. The DNA of the CDR3 is TGTGCCAGTACTCTCGGGGGGACTGAAGCTTTCTTT.

This CDR3 is CASSWGTGEYEQYF. CDR3 coding DNA: TGTGCCAGCTCATGGGGGACAGGCGAATACGAGCAGTACTTC. The chain recombines TRBV18 with TRBJ2-7, with TRBD1 identical over 8 bases. J was trimmed by 4 bases and V by 5 bases; bases with no gene match: 7. The CDR3 extends over 14 amino acids. CDR1 and CDR2 from the germline V gene are KGHSH and LQKENI.

The chain joins TRBV5-4 to TRBJ1-2, with a weak D call TRBD1 (6 bases). V was clipped by 1 base and J by 6 bases, with 10 bases between them. The CDR3 length is 13 residues. Germline values: CDR1 SGHNT, CDR2 YYREEE (reference sequence). In nucleotides, the CDR3 is TGTGCCAGCAGCTTGAGTACAGGGCATGGCTACACCTTC. The encoded protein is CASSLSTGHGYTF.

The V and J genes are TRBV28 and TRBJ2-6; D might be TRBD2 (7 bases). The length of the CDR3 is 19 residues. V gave up 6 bases and J gave up 4 bases, with 25 bases separating them. CDR1 is MDHEN, CDR2 SYDVKM, per germline. The CDR3 is CASSSIRGAQGSGANVLTF. In DNA, the CDR3 is TGTGCCAGCAGCTCGATACGGGGGGCGCAGGGATCCGGGGCCAACGTCCTGACTTTC. Supplemented by reference TRBV28 and TRBJ2-6, the full variable domain reads DVKVTQSSRYLVKRTGEKVFLECVQDMDHENMFWYRQDPGLGLRLIYFSYDVKMKEKGDIPEGYSVSREKKERFSLILESASTNQTSMYLCASSSIRGAQGSGANVLTFGAGSRLTVL.

The chain uses TRBV11-2 and TRBJ2-2; 12 nucleotides align to TRBD1. CDR3 size: 19 residues. Germline V gene lookup returns CDR1 SGHAT and CDR2 FQNNGV. Trimming cost V 0 bases and J 5 bases; bases outside gene matches: 10. CDR3 protein: CASSLEGQGALTATGELFF. CDR3 DNA sequence: TGTGCCAGCAGCTTAGAGGGACAGGGGGCTTTAACGGCGACCGGGGAGCTGTTTTTT.